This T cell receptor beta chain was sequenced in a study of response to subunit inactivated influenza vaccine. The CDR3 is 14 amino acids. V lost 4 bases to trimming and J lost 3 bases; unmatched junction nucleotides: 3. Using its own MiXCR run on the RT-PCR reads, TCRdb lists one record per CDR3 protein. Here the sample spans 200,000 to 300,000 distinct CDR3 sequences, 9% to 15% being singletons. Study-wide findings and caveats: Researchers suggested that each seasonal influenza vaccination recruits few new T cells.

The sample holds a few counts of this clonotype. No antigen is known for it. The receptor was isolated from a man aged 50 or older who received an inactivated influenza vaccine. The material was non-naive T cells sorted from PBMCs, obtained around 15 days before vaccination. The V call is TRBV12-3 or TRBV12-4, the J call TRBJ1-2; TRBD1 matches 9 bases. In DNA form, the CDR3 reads TGTGCCAGCAGTTCCTACAGGGGGCACTATGGCTACACCTTC. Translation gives CASSSYRGHYGYTF.